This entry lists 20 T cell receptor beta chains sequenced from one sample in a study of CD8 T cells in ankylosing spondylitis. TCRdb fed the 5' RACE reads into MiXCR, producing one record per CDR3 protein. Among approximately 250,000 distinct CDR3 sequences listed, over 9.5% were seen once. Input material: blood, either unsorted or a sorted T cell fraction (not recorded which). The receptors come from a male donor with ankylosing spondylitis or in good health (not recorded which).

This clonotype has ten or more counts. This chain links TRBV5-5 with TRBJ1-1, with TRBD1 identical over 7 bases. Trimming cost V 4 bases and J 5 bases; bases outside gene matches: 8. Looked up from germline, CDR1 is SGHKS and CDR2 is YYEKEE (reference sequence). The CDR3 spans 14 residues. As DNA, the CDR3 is TGTGCCAGCAGCACATCGACAGGGAAGACTGAAGCTTTCTTT. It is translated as CASSTSTGKTEAFF.

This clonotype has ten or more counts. This CDR3 is CASSSYMGGRTSGANVLTF. CDR3 nucleotide sequence: TGTGCCAGCAGTTCCTATATGGGGGGCAGGACCTCTGGGGCCAACGTCCTGACTTTC. The chain links TRBV27 to TRBJ2-6; D may match TRBD1 or TRBD2 (6 bases each). The CDR3 loop spans 19 amino acids. The germline V and J ends were trimmed by 4 bases and 0 bases, with 19 bases remaining between them. CDR1 is MNHEY and CDR2 is SMNVEV in the germline V gene (reference sequence).

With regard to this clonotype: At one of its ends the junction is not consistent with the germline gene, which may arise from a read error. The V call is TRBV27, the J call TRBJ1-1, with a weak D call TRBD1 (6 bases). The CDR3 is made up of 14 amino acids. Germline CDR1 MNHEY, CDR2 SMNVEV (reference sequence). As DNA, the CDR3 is TGTGTCAGCAGTTTTCGGGGGGCTTACACTGAAGCTTTCTTT. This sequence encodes CVSSFRGAYTEAFF.

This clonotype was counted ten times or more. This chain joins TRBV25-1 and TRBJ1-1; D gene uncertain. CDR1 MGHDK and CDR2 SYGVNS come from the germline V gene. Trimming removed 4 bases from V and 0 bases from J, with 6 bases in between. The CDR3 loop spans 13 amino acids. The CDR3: CASSVNLNTEAFF. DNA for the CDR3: TGTGCCAGCAGTGTCAACCTGAACACTGAAGCTTTCTTT. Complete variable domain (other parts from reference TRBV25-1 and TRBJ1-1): EADIYQTPRYLVIGTGKKITLECSQTMGHDKMYWYQQDPGMELHLIHYSYGVNSTEKGDLSSESTVSRIRTEHFPLTLESARPSHTSQYLCASSVNLNTEAFFGQGTRLTVV.

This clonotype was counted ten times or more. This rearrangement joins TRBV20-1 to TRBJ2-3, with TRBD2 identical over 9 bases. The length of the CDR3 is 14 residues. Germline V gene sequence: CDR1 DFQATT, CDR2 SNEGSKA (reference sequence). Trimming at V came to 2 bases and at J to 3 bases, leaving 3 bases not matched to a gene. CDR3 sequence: CSARTAGGTDTQYF. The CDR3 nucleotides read TGCAGTGCTAGAACGGCGGGGGGGACAGATACGCAGTATTTT.

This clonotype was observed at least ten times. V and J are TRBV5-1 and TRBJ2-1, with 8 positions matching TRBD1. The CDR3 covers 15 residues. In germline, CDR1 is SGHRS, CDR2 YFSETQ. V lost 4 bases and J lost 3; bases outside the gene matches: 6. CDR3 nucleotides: TGCGCCAGCAGCCTACAGGGGGGAGACTACAATGAGCAGTTCTTC. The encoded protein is CASSLQGGDYNEQFF.

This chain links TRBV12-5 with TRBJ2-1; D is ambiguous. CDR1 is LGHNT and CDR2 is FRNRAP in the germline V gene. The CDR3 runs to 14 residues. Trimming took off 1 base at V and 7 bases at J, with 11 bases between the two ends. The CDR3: CASGLGLPINEQFF. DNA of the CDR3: TGTGCTAGTGGTTTGGGACTCCCTATAAATGAGCAGTTCTTC. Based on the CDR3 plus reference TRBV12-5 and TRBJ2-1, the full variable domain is DARVTQTPRHKVTEMGQEVTMRCQPILGHNTVFWYRQTMMQGLELLAYFRNRAPLDDSGMPKDRFSAEMPDATLATLKIQPSEPRDSAVYFCASGLGLPINEQFFGPGTRLTVL.

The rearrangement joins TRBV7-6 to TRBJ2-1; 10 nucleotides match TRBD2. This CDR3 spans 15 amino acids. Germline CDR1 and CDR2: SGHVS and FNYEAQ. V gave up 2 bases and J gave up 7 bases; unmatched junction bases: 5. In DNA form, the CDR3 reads TGTGCCAGCAGCTTACTAGCGGGAGTGCGGAATGAGCAGTTCTTC. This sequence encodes CASSLLAGVRNEQFF.

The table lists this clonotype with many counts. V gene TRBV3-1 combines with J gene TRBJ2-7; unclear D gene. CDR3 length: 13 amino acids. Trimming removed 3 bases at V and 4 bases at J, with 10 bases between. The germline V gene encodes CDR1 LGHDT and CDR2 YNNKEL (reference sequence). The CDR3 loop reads CASSHQAPYEQYF. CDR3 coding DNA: TGTGCCAGCAGCCATCAGGCGCCTTACGAGCAGTACTTC.

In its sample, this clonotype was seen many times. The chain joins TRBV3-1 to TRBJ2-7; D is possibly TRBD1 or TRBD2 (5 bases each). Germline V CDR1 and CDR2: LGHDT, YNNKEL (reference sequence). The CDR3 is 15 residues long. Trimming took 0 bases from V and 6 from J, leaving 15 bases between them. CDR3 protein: CASSQDAGTNREQYF. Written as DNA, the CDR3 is TGTGCCAGCAGCCAAGATGCCGGGACGAACCGCGAGCAGTACTTC.

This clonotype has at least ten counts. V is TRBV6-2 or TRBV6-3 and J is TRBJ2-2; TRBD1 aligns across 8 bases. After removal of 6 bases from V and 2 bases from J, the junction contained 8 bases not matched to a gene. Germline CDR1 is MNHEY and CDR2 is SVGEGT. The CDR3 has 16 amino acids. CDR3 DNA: TGTGCCAGCAGCTTTCAGGGGGCTACAAACACCGGGGAGCTGTTTTTT. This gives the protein CASSFQGATNTGELFF.

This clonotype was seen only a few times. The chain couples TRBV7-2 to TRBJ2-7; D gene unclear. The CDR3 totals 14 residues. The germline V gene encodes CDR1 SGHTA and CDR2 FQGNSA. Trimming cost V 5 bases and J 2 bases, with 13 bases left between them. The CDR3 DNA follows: TGTGCCAGCAGCCTCCGGGCTACCGCCTACGAGCAGTACTTC. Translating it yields CASSLRATAYEQYF.

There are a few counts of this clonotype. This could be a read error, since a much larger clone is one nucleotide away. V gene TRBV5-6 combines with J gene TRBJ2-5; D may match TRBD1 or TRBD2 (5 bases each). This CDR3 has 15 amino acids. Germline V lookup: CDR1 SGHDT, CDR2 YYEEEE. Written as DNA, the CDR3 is TGTGCCAGCAGCTCGGGACCTTTCCCCCAAGAGATCCAGTACTTC. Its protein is CASSSGPFPQEIQYF.

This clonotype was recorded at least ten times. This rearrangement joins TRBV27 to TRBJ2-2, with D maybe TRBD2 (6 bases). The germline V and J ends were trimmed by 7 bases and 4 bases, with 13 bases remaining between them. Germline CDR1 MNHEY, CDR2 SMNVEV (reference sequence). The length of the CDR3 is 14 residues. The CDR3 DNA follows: TGTGCCAGCACGGGAGAAGGGAGCACCGGGGAGCTGTTTTTT. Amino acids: CASTGEGSTGELFF.

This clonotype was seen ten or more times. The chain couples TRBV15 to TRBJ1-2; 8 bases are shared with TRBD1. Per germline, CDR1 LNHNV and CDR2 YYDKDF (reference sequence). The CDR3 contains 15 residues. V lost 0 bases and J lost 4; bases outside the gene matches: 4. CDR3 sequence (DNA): TGTGCCACCAGCAGAGATCAGGGGGCAAGCTATGGCTACACCTTC. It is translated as CATSRDQGASYGYTF.

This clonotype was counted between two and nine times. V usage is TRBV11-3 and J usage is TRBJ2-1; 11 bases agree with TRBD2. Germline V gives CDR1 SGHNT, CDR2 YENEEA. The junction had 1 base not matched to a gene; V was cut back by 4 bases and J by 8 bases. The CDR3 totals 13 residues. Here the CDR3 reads CASSSLAGDEQFF. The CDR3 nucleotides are TGTGCCAGCAGCTCACTAGCGGGGGATGAGCAGTTCTTC.

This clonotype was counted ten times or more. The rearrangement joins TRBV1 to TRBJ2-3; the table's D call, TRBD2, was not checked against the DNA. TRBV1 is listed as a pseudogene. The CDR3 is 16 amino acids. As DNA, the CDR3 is TGCACCAGCAGCCCCGGACTAGCGGGGGGCACAGATACGCAGTATTTT. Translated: CTSSPGLAGGTDTQYF.

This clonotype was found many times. DNA for the CDR3: TGTGCCAGCAGCTTAGTGCAGCGACAGCAGTTCTTC. Its translation is CASSLVQRQQFF. V and J are TRBV11-2 and TRBJ2-1, with D uncertain. Germline values: CDR1 SGHAT, CDR2 FQNNGV. This CDR3 has 12 amino acids. V gave up 1 base and J gave up 11 bases, with 9 bases separating them.

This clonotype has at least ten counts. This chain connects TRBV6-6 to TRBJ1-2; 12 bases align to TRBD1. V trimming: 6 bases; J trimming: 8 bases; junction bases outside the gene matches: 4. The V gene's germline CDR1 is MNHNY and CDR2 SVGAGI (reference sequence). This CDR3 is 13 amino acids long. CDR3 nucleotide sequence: TGTGCCAGCAGCTTGGGACAGGGGGCCGGCTACACCTTC. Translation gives CASSLGQGAGYTF.

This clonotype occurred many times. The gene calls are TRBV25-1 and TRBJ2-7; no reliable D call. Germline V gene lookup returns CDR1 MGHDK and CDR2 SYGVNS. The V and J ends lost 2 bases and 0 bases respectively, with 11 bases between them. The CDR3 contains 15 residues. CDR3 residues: CASSEGNLFSYEQYF. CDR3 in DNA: TGTGCCAGCAGTGAAGGAAACCTCTTCTCCTACGAGCAGTACTTC.